This T cell receptor beta chain was sequenced for a study of sequential checkpoint blockade in melanoma. Treatment denoted: randomized to nivolumab then ipilimumab (arm A) or the reverse (arm B). No patient had prior DNA-damaging chemotherapy. PBMC sorting kept live CD3+CD8+ cells without CD19 or CD56. Clones were read by immunoSEQ multiplex PCR, and TCRdb kept only the in-frame ones, dropping some. In the table there are several thousand clones, 59% of which are singletons. With 6 bases removed from V and 5 bases from J, the gap between germline ends came to 10 bases. Germline CDR1 SEHNR, CDR2 FQNEAQ (reference sequence). The CDR3 loop spans 12 amino acids.

Sequencing was performed on CD8+ T cells sorted from blood (inferred from file names), taken from a patient given nivolumab and ipilimumab in sequence. This receptor was taken from a human donor with melanoma. This rearrangement joins TRBV7-9 to TRBJ1-2, with D uncertain. CDR3 residues: CASRAGGYGYTF. The CDR3 DNA sequence: TGTGCCAGCAGGGCCGGAGGATATGGCTACACCTTC.